This TCR beta chain was documented in a study of T-cell reconstitution after alpha-beta-depleted transplantation in children (dated by TCRdb to the mid-2010s). Concerning the study at large: T-cell immune reconstitution after TCRalphabeta/CD19-depleted allogeneic hematopoietic cell transplantation in children was quantitatively tracked in the study by means of TCR repertoire profiling.

Receptors were amplified or captured by PCR. TCRdb shows the sequencer as Illumina HiSeq 2500. TCR library preparation used molecular barcoding, with unique molecular identifiers applied to normalize quantification of the TCRbeta repertoire. TCRdb itself trimmed the public reads at Q25 with fastp, ran MiXCR and retained productive beta chains. Each CDR3 protein appears once, grouped with its most common genes and DNA. The sample table holds about 610,000 distinct CDR3 sequences, of which over 9.5% were seen once. Of the sample, approximately 4.1% is held by the ten largest clones. Regarding this clonotype: What this receptor recognizes is not known. No much larger clone exists at a distance of one base, and base qualities are not known.

The clonotype originates from a human donor who donated a stem cell graft to a child with acute myeloid leukemia. Sequenced material: PBMCs from the stem cell graft donor, taken from the stem cell graft.

The CDR3 corresponds to CASSLRSGQKANTGELFF. The nucleotide sequence reads TGTGCCAGCAGTTTAAGGTCGGGACAGAAAGCGAACACCGGGGAGCTGTTTTTT. This chain joins TRBV28 to TRBJ2-2, with 7 bases aligning to TRBD1. The V end gives up 2 bases and the J end 0 bases, leaving 9 bases in the junction not matched to a gene. From the germline V gene, CDR1 is MDHEN and CDR2 is SYDVKM. The CDR3 contains 18 residues, cysteine and phenylalanine counted. CDR3 DNA only is kept here, 54 bases in frame from base 1. The CDR3 plus the reference TRBV28 and TRBJ2-2 genes for the other parts give the full variable domain: DVKVTQSSRYLVKRTGEKVFLECVQDMDHENMFWYRQDPGLGLRLIYFSYDVKMKEKGDIPEGYSVSREKKERFSLILESASTNQTSMYLCASSLRSGQKANTGELFFGEGSRLTVL.